This T cell receptor beta chain was captured in a study of T cells in Graves' hyperthyroidism and ophthalmopathy. Turning to the study itself: Sampling of peripheral blood happened at initial diagnosis, prior to any treatment.

Trimming took off 4 bases at V and 7 bases at J, with 5 bases between the two ends. The CDR3 has 10 residues. The germline V gene has CDR1 SQVTM and CDR2 ANQGSEA. This clonotype was seen many times. Its antigen is not identified. Study-level results: From stable hyperthyroidism, ophthalmopathy was set apart by a 13 V-J model. Before onset, ophthalmopathy was predicted by the model a median about six months earlier.

Amplified regions were TCR beta CDR3 sequences from RNA transcripts. TCR CDR3 underwent first-round RT-PCR with the HTBI primer set. TCRdb re-analysed the multiplex PCR reads in MiXCR, keeping a single row per CDR3 protein. The sample includes approximately 570,000 distinct CDR3 sequences, roughly 21% of them seen just once. This clonotype originated in a man aged 35 to 55 with Graves' ophthalmopathy. The material sequenced was blood. The chain has TRBV29-1 and TRBJ2-1; tentative D call: TRBD2 (5 bases). This CDR3 reads CSVGGNEQFF. CDR3 nucleotide sequence: TGCAGCGTTGGAGGGAATGAGCAGTTCTTC.